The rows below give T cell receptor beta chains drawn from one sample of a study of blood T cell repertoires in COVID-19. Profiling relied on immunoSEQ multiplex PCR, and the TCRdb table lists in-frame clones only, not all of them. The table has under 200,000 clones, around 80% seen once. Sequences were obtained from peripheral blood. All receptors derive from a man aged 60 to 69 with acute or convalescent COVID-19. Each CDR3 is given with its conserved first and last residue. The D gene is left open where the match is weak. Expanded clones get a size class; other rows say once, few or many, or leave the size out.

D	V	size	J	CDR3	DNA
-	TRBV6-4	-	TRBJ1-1	CASDLEAQEGIAEAFF	TGTGCCAGCGACCTTGAAGCACAGGAGGGTATCGCTGAAGCTTTCTTT
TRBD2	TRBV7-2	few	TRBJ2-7	CASSLKSGGAWYEQYF	TGTGCCAGCAGCTTAAAGAGCGGGGGGGCCTGGTACGAGCAGTACTTC
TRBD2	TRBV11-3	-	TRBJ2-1	CASSSSSGGGEQFF	TGTGCCAGCAGCTCATCTAGCGGGGGGGGTGAGCAGTTCTTC
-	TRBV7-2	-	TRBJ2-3	CASSLFGKSTDTQYF	TGTGCCAGCAGCTTATTCGGGAAAAGCACAGATACGCAGTATTTT
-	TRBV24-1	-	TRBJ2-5	CATSGPGGETQYF	TGTGCCACCAGTGGCCCAGGAGGAGAGACCCAGTACTTC
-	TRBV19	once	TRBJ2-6	CASSIGGQSSGANVLTF	TGTGCCAGTAGTATAGGCGGGCAGAGCTCTGGGGCCAACGTCCTGACTTTC
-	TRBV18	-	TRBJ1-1	CASSPVNSNTEAFF	TGTGCCAGCTCACCAGTTAACAGCAACACTGAAGCTTTCTTT
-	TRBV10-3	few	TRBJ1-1	CAISEQNTEAFF	TGTGCCATCAGTGAGCAGAACACTGAAGCTTTCTTT
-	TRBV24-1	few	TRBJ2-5	CATGEAGQETQYF	TGTGCCACCGGGGAAGCGGGCCAAGAGACCCAGTACTTC
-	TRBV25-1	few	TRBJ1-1	CASSQNTEAFF	TGTGCCAGCAGTCAGAACACTGAAGCTTTCTTT
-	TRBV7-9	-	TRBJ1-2	CASSFEEGVKNYGYTF	TGTGCCAGCAGCTTTGAGGAGGGTGTTAAGAACTATGGCTACACCTTC
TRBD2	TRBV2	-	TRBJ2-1	CASSAGTSINEQFF	TGTGCCAGCAGTGCCGGGACTAGCATCAATGAGCAGTTCTTC
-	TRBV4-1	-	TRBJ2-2	CASSQQVYTGELFF	TGCGCCAGCAGCCAACAGGTCTACACCGGGGAGCTGTTTTTT
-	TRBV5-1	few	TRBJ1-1	CASSFSGGVQNTEAFF	TGCGCCAGCAGCTTTTCCGGTGGTGTGCAGAACACTGAAGCTTTCTTT
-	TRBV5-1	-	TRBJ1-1	CASSFQDNTEAFF	TGCGCCAGCAGCTTTCAGGATAACACTGAAGCTTTCTTT
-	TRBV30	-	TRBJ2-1	CAWSPGVGYDEQFF	TGTGCCTGGAGTCCGGGGGTAGGGTACGATGAGCAGTTCTTC
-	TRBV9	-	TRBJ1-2	CASSEGQRRRYGYTF	TGTGCCAGCAGCGAAGGACAGCGGAGGCGATATGGCTACACCTTC
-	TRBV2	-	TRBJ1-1	CASSEAAGSEAFF	TGTGCCAGCAGTGAAGCCGCAGGGTCTGAAGCTTTCTTT
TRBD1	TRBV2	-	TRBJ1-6	CASRQGGGINSPLHF	TGTGCCAGCCGGCAGGGGGGTGGAATTAATTCACCCCTCCACTTT
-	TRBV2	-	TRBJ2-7	CASSENRGGHEQYF	TGTGCCAGCAGTGAAAACAGGGGGGGTCACGAGCAGTACTTC
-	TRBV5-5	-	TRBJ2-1	CASSSAGKNNEQFF	TGTGCCAGCAGCTCTGCAGGGAAGAACAATGAGCAGTTCTTC
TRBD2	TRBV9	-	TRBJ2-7	CASSPRLAGEGEQYF	TGTGCCAGCAGCCCGAGACTAGCGGGGGAAGGCGAGCAGTACTTC